The source of this TCR beta chain is a study of CD8+ T cells in alopecia areata. Per germline, CDR1 MGHRA and CDR2 YSYEKL. The germline V and J ends were trimmed by 2 bases and 3 bases, with 17 bases remaining between them. The CDR3 loop spans 16 amino acids. RNA extraction and reverse transcription yielded cDNA as sequencing template. The data were produced by immunoSEQ multiplex PCR, yet TCRdb's version contains in-frame clones alone and is incomplete. The data hold around 29,000 clones, with less than 75% observed a single time. This receptor was taken from a human donor with alopecia areata. The sequencing input was NKG2D-high CD8+ T cells sorted from blood. This rearrangement joins TRBV4-1 to TRBJ2-7; the D gene is possibly TRBD1 (6 bases). The CDR3 spells CASSQHLDRKIYEQYF. CDR3 nucleotides: TGCGCCAGCAGCCAACACCTTGACAGGAAAATCTACGAGCAGTACTTC.